The 9 T cell receptor beta chains in this list originate from one sample, sequenced in a study of cytomegalovirus exposure and HLA in healthy donors. The PCR was carried out with 60 Vbeta primers and 13 Jbeta primers. The data were produced by immunoSEQ multiplex PCR, yet TCRdb's version contains in-frame clones alone and is incomplete. The table shows under 200,000 clones, with approximately 81% occurring only once. The sample was PBMCs. These receptors were taken from a male donor in good health and CMV-seronegative.

The V and J genes are TRBV14 and TRBJ1-2; D remains unclear. The V gene's germline CDR1 is SGHDN and CDR2 FVKESK. Trimming cost V 0 bases and J 5 bases, with 10 bases left between them. CDR3 length equals 14 residues. This CDR3 reads CASSQDGREYGYTF. The CDR3 DNA sequence: TGTGCCAGCAGCCAAGATGGTAGAGAATATGGCTACACCTTC.

V gene TRBV4-1 combines with J gene TRBJ1-3; D gene unclear. Trimming left V 2 bases short and J 3 bases short, with 8 bases between. CDR1 and CDR2 from the germline V gene are MGHRA and YSYEKL. The CDR3 runs to 14 residues. The CDR3 loop reads CASSQPTGGNTIYF. The CDR3 DNA sequence: TGCGCCAGCAGCCAACCGACTGGTGGAAACACCATATATTTT.

The rearrangement links TRBV7-2 to TRBJ2-7; a weak D match, TRBD1 (7 bases). This CDR3 spans 15 amino acids. Trimming cost V 7 bases and J 6 bases, with 22 bases left between them. CDR1 SGHTA and CDR2 FQGNSA come from the germline V gene. The CDR3 is CASTSNRGTVGEQYF. In DNA, the CDR3 is TGTGCCAGCACCTCCAATCGCGGGACAGTAGGCGAGCAGTACTTC.

Notes on this clone: Germline and junction disagree at one end, which may indicate a read error. The V and J genes are TRBV7-9 and TRBJ2-7; D gene ambiguous. CDR3 length: 12 residues. Germline CDR1 reads SEHNR; CDR2 reads FQNEAQ (reference sequence). The CDR3 DNA follows: TGTTCCAGCAGCTTAGGCGCCTACGAGCAGTACTTC. Translated: CSSSLGAYEQYF.

CDR3 DNA sequence: TGTGCCAGCACCGTCAGGGGGCCCGCCGTTGGCGGGGAGCTGTTTTTT. Translated, it gives CASTVRGPAVGGELFF. The V gene is TRBV7-9, the J gene TRBJ2-2; 8 bases match TRBD1. This CDR3 contains 16 residues. Germline loops: CDR1 SEHNR, CDR2 FQNEAQ (reference sequence). Trimming cost V 7 bases and J 7 bases; bases outside gene matches: 14.

The chain uses TRBV6-5 and TRBJ2-7; 8 positions match TRBD2. The CDR3 extends over 15 amino acids. The V gene's germline CDR1 is MNHEY and CDR2 SVGAGI. V gave up 5 bases and J gave up 2 bases; unmatched junction bases: 8. The CDR3: CASSVYSGATYEQYF. The CDR3, as DNA: TGTGCCAGCAGTGTATATAGCGGGGCGACCTACGAGCAGTACTTC.

With respect to this clone: An end of the junction differs from the germline gene, which may be a read error. The chain carries TRBV5-8 and TRBJ2-7, with D uncertain. Looked up from germline, CDR1 is SGHTS and CDR2 is YDEGEE. The CDR3 is 13 amino acids. The CDR3 DNA is TGTGTCAGCAGTGATAGGATAGCCCACGAGCAGTACTTC. It codes for CVSSDRIAHEQYF. Together with reference TRBV5-8 and TRBJ2-7, the CDR3 gives the full variable domain: EAGVTQSPTHLIKTRGQQATLRCSPISGHTSVYWYQQALGLGLQFLLWYDEGEERNRGNFPPRFSGRQFPNYSSELNVNALELEDSALYLCVSSDRIAHEQYFGPGTRLTVT.

The V and J genes are TRBV6-4 and TRBJ2-3; D unclear. Trimming left V 7 bases short and J 10 bases short, with 12 bases between. Germline CDR1 is MRHNA and CDR2 is SNTAGT. The CDR3 extends over 11 amino acids. In DNA, the CDR3 is TGTGCCAGCATTGGAGAAGACTCGCAGTATTTT. Protein product: CASIGEDSQYF.

The J gene is TRBJ2-7, the V gene TRBV5-4; tentative D call: TRBD2 (6 bases). The CDR3 length is 16 residues. Germline CDR1 and CDR2: SGHNT and YYREEE (reference sequence). Trimming left V 4 bases short and J 1 base short, with 18 bases between. CDR3: CASSQGSGDSSYEQYF. The CDR3 nucleotides are TGTGCCAGCAGCCAAGGGTCCGGGGACTCTTCCTACGAGCAGTACTTC. The full variable domain, with the rest looked up from reference TRBV5-4 and TRBJ2-7, is ETGVTQSPTHLIKTRGQQVTLRCSSQSGHNTVSWYQQALGQGPQFIFQYYREEENGRGNFPPRFSGLQFPNYSSELNVNALELDDSALYLCASSQGSGDSSYEQYFGPGTRLTVT.